These 27 T cell receptor beta chains share one sample of origin, sequenced in a study of blood T cell repertoires in COVID-19. The method was immunoSEQ multiplex PCR; TCRdb's version includes in-frame clones alone and lacks a portion of them. The sample has about 170,000 clones; 80% to 90% are singletons. The sequenced material came from peripheral blood. These receptor sequences come from a woman in her fifties or sixties with acute or convalescent COVID-19.

This clone was detected once. This chain links TRBV2 with TRBJ1-2; a possible D gene is TRBD1 (5 bases). Deletions cut 6 bases from V and 4 bases from J, with 12 bases between. The CDR3 is 13 residues long. The germline gives CDR1 SNHLY, CDR2 FYNNEI. The CDR3 coding sequence is TGTGCCAGCAGGCAGGGAGGGGTCTATGGCTACACCTTC. Translated, it gives CASRQGGVYGYTF. Supplemented by reference TRBV2 and TRBJ1-2, the full variable domain reads EPEVTQTPSHQVTQMGQEVILRCVPISNHLYFYWYRQILGQKVEFLVSFYNNEISEKSEIFDDQFSVERPDGSNFTLKIRSTKLEDSAMYFCASRQGGVYGYTFGSGTRLTVV.

This clone was recorded once. The rearrangement links TRBV7-2 to TRBJ2-7; weak D call: TRBD2 (6 bases). V lost 5 bases and J 2 bases, leaving 13 bases between the germline ends. The germline V gene encodes CDR1 SGHTA and CDR2 FQGNSA. This CDR3 is built from 14 residues. In nucleotides, the CDR3 is TGTGCCAGCAGCCCCGGGACTGTTACCTACGAGCAGTACTTC. This codes for CASSPGTVTYEQYF.

V and J are TRBV18 and TRBJ1-1, with D possibly being TRBD1 (5 bases). The CDR3 extends over 13 amino acids. Germline lookup yields CDR1 KGHSH and CDR2 LQKENI. V was clipped by 6 bases and J by 6 bases, with 14 bases between them. The CDR3 region has the DNA TGTGCCAGCTCGCAGGGCCCCGACGCTGAAGCTTTCTTT. Residues: CASSQGPDAEAFF.

The chain carries TRBV5-6 and TRBJ2-7; TRBD1 agrees at 9 bases. Trimming at V came to 1 base and at J to 0 bases, leaving 5 bases not matched to a gene. Germline loops: CDR1 SGHDT, CDR2 YYEEEE. This CDR3 is built from 16 residues. The CDR3: CASSLLGTGTSYEQYF. In DNA, the CDR3 is TGTGCCAGCAGCTTGCTTGGGACAGGGACCTCCTACGAGCAGTACTTC.

The chain carries TRBV4-3 and TRBJ1-6; D may be TRBD1 (6 bases). V dropped 0 bases and J dropped 7 bases, with 22 bases sitting between them. The germline CDR1 and CDR2 sequences are LGHNA and YSLEER. The CDR3 is 19 residues long. CDR3 nucleotide sequence: TGCGCCAGCAGCCAAGAAGCCCGGCAGGGGCTAACCGGGAATTCACCCCTCCACTTT. Its protein product is CASSQEARQGLTGNSPLHF.

About this clone itself: The germline gene is not matched at one end of the junction; a read error may be the cause. The V call is TRBV20-1, the J call TRBJ1-2; unclear D gene. This CDR3 has 11 residues. CDR1 is DFQATT and CDR2 is SNEGSKA in the germline V gene (reference sequence). The CDR3 DNA is TGCAGTGCTAGAGATAACGGTTACCCGACATTC. This translates into CSARDNGYPTF.

The chain couples TRBV28 to TRBJ2-2; D possibly corresponds to TRBD1 (5 bases). Trimming left V 2 bases short and J 9 bases short, with 10 bases between. Germline CDR1 reads MDHEN; CDR2 reads SYDVKM. This CDR3 comprises 13 residues. CDR3 sequence (DNA): TGTGCCAGCAGTTTAGGACAAGACAGGGAGCTGTTTTTT. Translated, it gives CASSLGQDRELFF.

The gene calls are TRBV11-3 and TRBJ1-2; D possibly corresponds to TRBD1 (6 bases). The V gene's germline CDR1 is SGHNT and CDR2 YENEEA. The CDR3 has 13 amino acids. V was shortened by 4 bases and J by 5 bases, with 11 bases between the two germline ends. CDR3: CASSSSGVYGYTF. The CDR3 region has the DNA TGTGCCAGCAGCTCCTCAGGGGTATATGGCTACACCTTC.

The genes are TRBV30 and TRBJ1-2; D is ambiguous. Germline assignment: CDR1 GTSNPN and CDR2 SVGIG (reference sequence). This CDR3 is built from 12 residues. V was cut by 4 bases and J by 2 bases, with 8 bases left in between. DNA for the CDR3: TGTGCCTGGAACCGGCGGAACTATGGCTACACCTTC. Its translation is CAWNRRNYGYTF.

Worth noting for this clone: One junction end disagrees with the germline gene, perhaps due to a read error. V and J are TRBV6-2 or TRBV6-3 and TRBJ2-3; weak D call: TRBD1 (5 bases). Germline lookup yields CDR1 MNHEY and CDR2 SVGEGT. The CDR3 extends over 19 amino acids. CDR3 protein: CASSHSAGPDNFNTDTQYF. The CDR3 coding sequence is TGTGCCAGCAGTCACTCGGCCGGACCGGACAATTTCAACACAGATACGCAGTATTTT.

The chain links TRBV5-5 to TRBJ2-7; 7 nucleotides agree with TRBD1. Germline CDR1 is SGHKS and CDR2 is YYEKEE (reference sequence). The CDR3 totals 17 residues. V lost 4 bases to trimming and J lost 1 base; unmatched junction nucleotides: 14. The CDR3 loop reads CASSIREEGARSYEQYF. CDR3 bases: TGTGCCAGCAGCATACGAGAAGAGGGGGCGAGGTCCTACGAGCAGTACTTC.

The chain recombines TRBV21-1 with TRBJ2-4; the tabulated D call, TRBD2, remains unverified against the DNA. TRBV21-1 is marked as a pseudogene. The CDR3 sequence is 19 residues long. The CDR3 here is CASSKDGRGLALAKNIQYF. CDR3 bases: TGTGCCAGCAGCAAAGACGGGAGAGGGCTAGCCCTAGCCAAAAACATTCAGTACTTC.

This clone showed up just once. The J gene is TRBJ2-7, the V gene TRBV19; 7 nucleotides match TRBD1. Germline CDR1 and CDR2: LNHDA and SQIVND (reference sequence). This CDR3 spans 19 amino acids. V dropped 4 bases and J dropped 3; count of bases not matched to a gene: 21. The CDR3 sequence: CASSRVPGTANQRIYEQYF. DNA of the CDR3: TGTGCCAGTAGTAGGGTCCCCGGGACAGCCAATCAACGGATCTACGAGCAGTACTTC.

The chain employs TRBV5-6 and TRBJ2-5, with D tentatively TRBD1 (5 bases). Trimming cost V 3 bases and J 1 base, with 10 bases left between them. The CDR3 extends over 14 amino acids. From germline, CDR1 is SGHDT and CDR2 YYEEEE. CDR3 loop: CASSWKTVQETQYF. CDR3 sequence (DNA): TGTGCCAGCAGCTGGAAGACAGTCCAAGAGACCCAGTACTTC.

V gene TRBV7-3 combines with J gene TRBJ1-1; D may be TRBD1 (6 bases). The CDR3 runs to 14 residues. The V gene's germline CDR1 is SGHTA and CDR2 FQGTGA. V dropped 6 bases and J dropped 0 bases, with 11 bases sitting between them. CDR3 nucleotides: TGTGCCAGCAGGCAGGGACAAATGAACACTGAAGCTTTCTTT. It specifies CASRQGQMNTEAFF.

The V and J genes are TRBV19 and TRBJ1-6; D gene uncertain. The CDR3 contains 16 residues. Trimming left V 1 base short and J 3 bases short, with 10 bases between. The germline V gene has CDR1 LNHDA and CDR2 SQIVND (reference sequence). The chain's CDR3 is CASSIVSSGYNSPLHF. CDR3 nucleotides: TGTGCCAGTAGTATAGTGAGCTCGGGCTATAATTCACCCCTCCACTTT.

V usage is TRBV3-1 (or the pseudogene TRBV3-2) and J usage is TRBJ1-3; 9 bases match TRBD1. V was pared by 4 bases and J by 8 bases, with 12 bases of the junction left unmatched. The germline V gene encodes CDR1 LGHDT and CDR2 YNNKEL (reference sequence). There are 16 residues in the CDR3. The CDR3 DNA sequence: TGTGCCAGCAGCCTACCACAGGGACAGGGAAGACACACCATATATTTT. It is translated as CASSLPQGQGRHTIYF.

The rearrangement links TRBV10-3 to TRBJ2-2, with a weak D call TRBD1 (5 bases). Trimming cost V 4 bases and J 4 bases, with 7 bases left between them. The CDR3 has 13 residues. The germline gives CDR1 ENHRY, CDR2 SYGVKD. The DNA for the CDR3 is TGTGCCATCAGTGCAGGGATCACCGGGGAGCTGTTTTTT. Translating gives CAISAGITGELFF.

The rearrangement joins TRBV20-1 to TRBJ1-5, with 7 bases fitting TRBD1. The germline V gene encodes CDR1 DFQATT and CDR2 SNEGSKA (reference sequence). V gave up 7 bases and J gave up 1 base; unmatched junction bases: 10. The CDR3 contains 15 residues. The CDR3 sequence: CSVSPLTGSNQPQHF. CDR3 DNA: TGCAGTGTTAGTCCCCTGACAGGGAGCAATCAGCCCCAGCATTTT.

The rearrangement links TRBV19 to TRBJ2-3; 10 nucleotides align to TRBD2. The CDR3 has 16 amino acids. The trim removed 1 base at V and 4 bases at J, leaving 5 bases unmatched. The germline V gene has CDR1 LNHDA and CDR2 SQIVND (reference sequence). Here the CDR3 DNA reads TGTGCCAGTAGTATAGCAGCGGGAGGGCCATCAGATACGCAGTATTTT. This gives the protein CASSIAAGGPSDTQYF. Full variable domain (remainder filled in from reference TRBV19 and TRBJ2-3): DGGITQSPKYLFRKEGQNVTLSCEQNLNHDAMYWYRQDPGQGLRLIYYSQIVNDFQKGDIAEGYSVSREKKESFPLTVTSAQKNPTAFYLCASSIAAGGPSDTQYFGPGTRLTVL.

The chain carries TRBV4-3 and TRBJ1-1; D remains ambiguous. The ends were cut back, 4 bases at V and 1 base at J, with 13 bases in the middle. Germline CDR1 reads LGHNA; CDR2 reads YSLEER. CDR3 length: 15 residues. The CDR3 bases are TGCGCCAGCAGCCGAGCCCCCCCAGGGAACACTGAAGCTTTCTTT. As protein: CASSRAPPGNTEAFF.

This sequence joins TRBV18 and TRBJ2-7, with 8 nucleotides matching TRBD1. The CDR3 covers 17 residues. Germline V CDR1 and CDR2: KGHSH, LQKENI. The V and J ends lost 4 bases and 0 bases, in that order; junction bases with no gene match: 11. The CDR3 protein is CASSRETGAASSYEQYF. The CDR3 DNA reads TGTGCCAGCTCACGGGAGACAGGGGCCGCCTCCTCCTACGAGCAGTACTTC.

The gene calls are TRBV4-3 and TRBJ2-7, with 11 bases that match TRBD1. This CDR3 is built from 16 residues. Per germline, CDR1 LGHNA and CDR2 YSLEER. The trim removed 1 base at V and 7 bases at J, leaving 9 bases unmatched. Written as DNA, the CDR3 is TGCGCCAGCAGCCAAGGGTTTGGACAGGGGGCTGAAGAGCAGTACTTC. As protein: CASSQGFGQGAEEQYF.

In DNA, the CDR3 is TGTGCCAGCAGCCCCAGGGAGGGACGCAATCAGCCCCAGCATTTT. Its translation: CASSPREGRNQPQHF. V gene TRBV2 combines with J gene TRBJ1-5; D possibly corresponds to TRBD1 (5 bases). Deletions cut 6 bases from V and 2 bases from J, with 14 bases between. This CDR3 is built from 15 residues. Germline V lookup: CDR1 SNHLY, CDR2 FYNNEI.

The table lists this clone with a few counts. The chain has TRBV30 and TRBJ1-6; possible D gene TRBD1, 5 bases. The CDR3 spans 13 residues. Germline CDR1 GTSNPN, CDR2 SVGIG (reference sequence). V lost 4 bases and J lost 10, with 14 bases in between. The CDR3 sequence is CAWNQGPFSPLHF. Written as DNA, the CDR3 is TGTGCCTGGAATCAGGGTCCGTTCTCACCCCTCCACTTT. Filled out from reference TRBV30 and TRBJ1-6, the complete variable domain reads SQTIHQWPATLVQPVGSPLSLECTVEGTSNPNLYWYRQAAGRGLQLLFYSVGIGQISSEVPQNLSASRPQDRQFILSSKKLLLSDSGFYLCAWNQGPFSPLHFGNGTRLTVT.

The chain has TRBV5-1 and TRBJ1-2; D gene uncertain. Trimming stripped 4 bases from V and 0 bases from J, with 13 bases between. Germline assignment: CDR1 SGHRS and CDR2 YFSETQ. This CDR3 spans 15 amino acids. The CDR3 DNA sequence: TGCGCCAGCAGCCCCGGTGGTGGTTCTAACTATGGCTACACCTTC. This gives the protein CASSPGGGSNYGYTF.

The rearrangement joins TRBV6-5 to TRBJ1-2; 7 bases line up with TRBD1. CDR1 and CDR2 from the germline V gene are MNHEY and SVGAGI. CDR3 size: 14 residues. J gave up 6 bases and V 3 bases, and 7 bases lay outside the gene matches. DNA for the CDR3: TGTGCCAGCAGTTATGGCAGGGGGAGAAATGGCTACACCTTC. Its translation is CASSYGRGRNGYTF.